The clone carrying this T cell receptor beta chain was counted at least ten times. Its cognate antigen is unknown. This entry comes from a study of T cells in Graves' hyperthyroidism and ophthalmopathy. A lack of ophthalmopathy progression within 18 months defined stable Graves' hyperthyroidism. Overall study findings and caveats: Patients with ophthalmopathy were separated from those with stable hyperthyroidism by a 13 V-J model. The blood repertoire included most of the expanded thyroid clonotypes above 0.001.

Germline V gene sequence: CDR1 ENHRY, CDR2 SYGVKD. The CDR3 consists of 16 residues. After removal of 8 bases from V and 1 base from J, the junction contained 13 bases not matched to a gene. RNA transcripts yielded amplified TCR beta CDR3 regions. The HTBI primer set drove a first-round RT-PCR of the TCR CDR3. TCRdb called the multiplex PCR reads again in MiXCR, with one record for every CDR3 protein. The top ten clones hold around 48% of a sample with approximately 330,000 distinct CDR3 sequences, about 21% of them seen once. The clonotype originates from a woman between 50 and 59 years old with Graves' hyperthyroidism. The gene calls are TRBV10-3 and TRBJ1-1, with 7 bases lining up with TRBD1. Specimen: blood. The CDR3: CAISPKAGQTNTEAFF. The CDR3 coding sequence is TGTGCCATCTCCCCAAAAGCGGGACAGACGAACACTGAAGCTTTCTTT.